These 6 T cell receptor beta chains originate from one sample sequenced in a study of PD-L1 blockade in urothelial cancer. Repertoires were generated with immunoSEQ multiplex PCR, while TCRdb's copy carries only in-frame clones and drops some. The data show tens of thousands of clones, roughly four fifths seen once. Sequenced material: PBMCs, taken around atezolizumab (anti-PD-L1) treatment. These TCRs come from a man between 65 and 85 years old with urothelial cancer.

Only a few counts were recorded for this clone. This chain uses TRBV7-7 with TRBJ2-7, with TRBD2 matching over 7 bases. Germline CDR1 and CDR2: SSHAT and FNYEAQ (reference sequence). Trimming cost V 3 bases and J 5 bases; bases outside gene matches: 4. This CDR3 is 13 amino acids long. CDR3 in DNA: TGTGCCAGCAGCTTCCGCCGGGGGGACGAGCAGTACTTC. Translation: CASSFRRGDEQYF. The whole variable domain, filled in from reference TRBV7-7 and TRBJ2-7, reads GAGVSQSPRYKVTKRGQDVTLRCDPISSHATLYWYQQALGQGPEFLTYFNYEAQPDKSGLPSDRFSAERPEGSISTLTIQRTEQRDSAMYRCASSFRRGDEQYFGPGTRLTVT.

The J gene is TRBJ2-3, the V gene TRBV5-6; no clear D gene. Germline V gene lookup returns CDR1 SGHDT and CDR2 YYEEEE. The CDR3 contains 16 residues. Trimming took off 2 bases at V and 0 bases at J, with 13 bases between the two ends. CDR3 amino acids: CASSFLRQRSTDTQYF. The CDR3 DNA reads TGTGCCAGCAGCTTCCTACGTCAAAGAAGCACAGATACGCAGTATTTT.

CDR3 coding DNA: TGTGCCAGCAGTGCCTCGACTAGTGTAGAGACCCAGTACTTC. Amino acid sequence: CASSASTSVETQYF. This chain joins TRBV25-1 and TRBJ2-5; D may be TRBD2 (6 bases). Trimming left V 4 bases short and J 4 bases short, with 13 bases between. Germline V gene sequence: CDR1 MGHDK, CDR2 SYGVNS. This CDR3 region has 14 residues.

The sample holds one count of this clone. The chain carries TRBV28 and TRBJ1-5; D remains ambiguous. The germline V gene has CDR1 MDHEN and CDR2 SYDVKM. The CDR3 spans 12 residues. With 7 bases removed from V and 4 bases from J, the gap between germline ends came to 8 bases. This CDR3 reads CASNNANQPQHF. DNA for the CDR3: TGTGCCAGCAATAACGCGAATCAGCCCCAGCATTTT.

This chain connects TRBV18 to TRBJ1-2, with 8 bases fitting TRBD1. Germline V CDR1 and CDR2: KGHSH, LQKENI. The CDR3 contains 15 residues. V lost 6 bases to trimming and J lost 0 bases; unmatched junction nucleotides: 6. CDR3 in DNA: TGTGCCAGCTCCGTAACGACAGGGGCTAACTATGGCTACACCTTC. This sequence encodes CASSVTTGANYGYTF.

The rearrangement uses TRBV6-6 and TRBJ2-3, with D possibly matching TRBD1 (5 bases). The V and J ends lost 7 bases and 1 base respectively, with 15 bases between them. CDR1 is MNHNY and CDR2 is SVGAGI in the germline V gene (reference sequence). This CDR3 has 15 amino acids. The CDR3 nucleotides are TGTGCCAGCACCGCTCTGGGGCGCGGCACAGATACGCAGTATTTT. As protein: CASTALGRGTDTQYF.